The 15 T cell receptor beta chains in this list originate from one sample, sequenced in a study of CXCR3-negative and CXCR3-positive naive CD8 T cells (dated by TCRdb to about 2019). The listed sequencing device is NextSeq 550. The Human TCR Profiling Kit (MiLaboratory) was used to prepare UMI-labeled 5' RACE TRB cDNA libraries. The reads, reprocessed by TCRdb, yield one row per CDR3 protein sequence and no DNA. The table for this sample shows 90,000 to 95,000 distinct CDR3 sequences. The ten largest clones add up to 1.7% of the sample. The sequenced sample consisted of naive CXCR3- CD8+ T cells from blood. The sample's cell subset or site, from its label and the paper: CD45RO-CCR7+CD27+CD95- naive CD8+ T cells lacking CXCR3 (TNR3-). These receptors were taken from a human donor in good health. Some clones in this sample may be carry-over from other donors' samples.

The rearrangement uses TRBV7-9 and TRBJ2-3. The CDR3 runs to 15 residues. CDR1 is SEHNR and CDR2 is FQNEAQ in the germline V gene (reference sequence). CDR3 loop: CASSPSRGSRDTQYF.

The chain recombines TRBV11-2 with TRBJ2-1; as DNA is missing, the TRBD2 call by TCRdb cannot be tested. The CDR3 covers 15 residues. Germline V CDR1 and CDR2: SGHAT, FQNNGV. The CDR3 region is CASSPTSGFYNEQFF.

This chain connects TRBV7-2 to TRBJ2-7; TCRdb selects TRBD2, and the lack of DNA leaves this call unchecked. Germline V gives CDR1 SGHTA, CDR2 FQGNSA. This CDR3 has 13 residues. CDR3 residues: CASTLSGGTQQYF.

CDR3 sequence: CASSLDGNYGYTF. J is TRBJ1-2 and V is TRBV7-9. CDR3 size: 13 residues. CDR1 SEHNR and CDR2 FQNEAQ come from the germline V gene (reference sequence).

The chain has TRBV6-1 and TRBJ2-7; TCRdb's D call of TRBD1 is untestable without DNA. The germline gives CDR1 MNHNS, CDR2 SASEGT. This CDR3 is 12 amino acids long. CDR3 in amino acids: CASSDDSYEQYF.

The genes are TRBV6-5 and TRBJ1-4; TCRdb lists TRBD1, though no DNA is available to test this call. Germline V gives CDR1 MNHEY, CDR2 SVGAGI. CDR3 length: 15 amino acids. This chain's CDR3 is CASSGTPATNEKLFF.

This chain links TRBV7-3 with TRBJ2-1; lacking DNA, the TRBD2 call made by TCRdb goes unchecked. Germline V lookup: CDR1 SGHTA, CDR2 FQGTGA. The CDR3 has 15 amino acids. The CDR3 loop reads CASSFVAGGYNEQFF.

The rearrangement links TRBV29-1 to TRBJ2-7; absent DNA, TCRdb's TRBD1 call cannot be checked. CDR3 size: 12 residues. Germline CDR1 SQVTM, CDR2 ANQGSEA. CDR3 loop: CSVESDKGEQYF.

The rearrangement joins TRBV7-3 to TRBJ2-2; absent DNA, TCRdb's TRBD1 call cannot be checked. Germline V gene data show CDR1 as SGHTA and CDR2 as FQGTGA. CDR3 length: 16 residues. Here the CDR3 reads CASNITGEGGTGELFF.

J is TRBJ2-7 and V is TRBV4-1; TCRdb outputs TRBD2, but without DNA this stays unchecked. The V gene's germline CDR1 is MGHRA and CDR2 YSYEKL. The CDR3 spans 19 residues. CDR3 sequence reads: CASSQIGLAGAGASYEQYF.

The chain carries TRBV28 and TRBJ1-5; TCRdb gives TRBD1 as the D gene, but with no DNA this cannot be confirmed. Germline CDR1 and CDR2: MDHEN and SYDVKM. The CDR3 sequence is 16 residues long. CDR3 in amino acids: CASSSGGGYSNQPQHF.

The chain combines TRBV5-1 with TRBJ2-2. Germline V gene sequence: CDR1 SGHRS, CDR2 YFSETQ. This CDR3 is built from 15 residues. The CDR3 is CASSFWGSNTGELFF.

The rearrangement links TRBV12-5 to TRBJ2-3. CDR1 is LGHNT, CDR2 FRNRAP, per germline. The CDR3 contains 14 residues. The CDR3 spells CAIVGSTRTDTQYF.

The V and J genes are TRBV11-1 and TRBJ2-7; TCRdb names TRBD1, which stays unverified in the absence of DNA. The germline CDR1 and CDR2 sequences are SGHAT and FQDESV (reference sequence). CDR3 length equals 16 residues. CDR3: CASSSQPGQGAYEQYF.

V and J are TRBV12-3 or TRBV12-4 and TRBJ2-7; TCRdb picks TRBD1, but there is no DNA to check that call. CDR3 length equals 11 residues. The CDR3: CASSRGYEQYF.